The 26 T cell receptor beta chains presented below share a single source sample, sequenced in a study of cytomegalovirus exposure and HLA in healthy donors. Primers: 60 Vbeta forward and 13 Jbeta reverse. Profiled with immunoSEQ multiplex PCR; TCRdb holds only in-frame clones, not every one. The data contain around 200,000 clones, about three quarters of them singletons. The sample taken for sequencing was PBMCs. Receptors originate from an older woman in good health and CMV-seropositive.

This clone was seen only a few times. The J gene is TRBJ2-2, the V gene TRBV30; 10 bases line up with TRBD2. The ends lost 4 bases at V and 4 bases at J; junction bases unmatched: 6. Germline CDR1 reads GTSNPN; CDR2 reads SVGIG (reference sequence). CDR3 length equals 15 residues. The CDR3 here is CAWNPGLAVTGELFF. The CDR3 DNA reads TGTGCCTGGAACCCCGGACTAGCGGTCACCGGGGAGCTGTTTTTT.

A single count supports this clone. The chain links TRBV4-2 to TRBJ2-1; 8 positions match TRBD1. CDR1 and CDR2 from the germline V gene are LGHNA and YNFKEQ. V dropped 0 bases and J dropped 6; count of bases not matched to a gene: 7. The CDR3 is 16 amino acids. The CDR3 sequence is CASSQERQGSVNEQFF. The CDR3 DNA follows: TGTGCCAGCAGCCAAGAGCGACAGGGGTCGGTCAATGAGCAGTTCTTC.

The chain couples TRBV11-2 to TRBJ2-7; TRBD1 agrees at 11 bases. With V trimmed by 5 bases and J by 4 bases, 7 bases remained unmatched. Per the germline V gene, CDR1 is SGHAT and CDR2 is FQNNGV. The CDR3 spans 15 residues. The CDR3 bases are TGTGCCAGCAGCGACGGGACAGGGGGTATGTACGAGCAGTACTTC. Encoded protein: CASSDGTGGMYEQYF.

The rearrangement uses TRBV30 and TRBJ2-3; 7 nucleotides agree with TRBD1. Trimming cost V 0 bases and J 5 bases; bases outside gene matches: 11. Germline V CDR1 and CDR2: GTSNPN, SVGIG (reference sequence). The CDR3 is 16 amino acids. The CDR3 reads CAWSVLDRTPGDTQYF. CDR3 DNA: TGTGCCTGGAGTGTACTGGACAGGACCCCTGGAGATACGCAGTATTTT.

Turning to this clone: The same CDR3 can be traced to other DNA sequences in this sample. DNA for the CDR3: TGCGCCAGCAGCTTGGAGCCGGACCAAGAGACCCAGTACTTC. It yields the protein CASSLEPDQETQYF. The chain recombines TRBV5-1 with TRBJ2-5; D not resolved. This CDR3 region has 14 residues. V lost 0 bases to trimming and J lost 0 bases, with 6 bases between them. Germline loops: CDR1 SGHRS, CDR2 YFSETQ.

The chain has TRBV10-1 and TRBJ2-2, with D perhaps TRBD2 (5 bases). The germline gives CDR1 WNHNN, CDR2 SYGVQD (reference sequence). The CDR3 loop spans 16 amino acids. V was pared by 5 bases and J by 1 base, with 14 bases between. The DNA for the CDR3 is TGCGCCAGCAGTAATTTGTTAGCGAGGAACACCGGGGAGCTGTTTTTT. Its protein is CASSNLLARNTGELFF.

This chain links TRBV27 with TRBJ2-7; 14 bases are shared with TRBD2. CDR3 size: 16 residues. V dropped 0 bases and J dropped 6; count of bases not matched to a gene: 4. CDR1 is MNHEY and CDR2 is SMNVEV in the germline V gene (reference sequence). The chain's CDR3 is CASSLSMGLAGVEQYF. In DNA, the CDR3 is TGTGCCAGCAGTTTATCGATGGGACTAGCGGGAGTCGAGCAGTACTTC.

The genes are TRBV9 and TRBJ1-3; the D gene is possibly TRBD1 (5 bases). Germline CDR1 is SGDLS and CDR2 is YYNGEE. There are 16 residues in the CDR3. V was clipped by 4 bases and J by 0 bases, with 14 bases between them. The CDR3, as DNA: TGTGCCAGCAGCCCGCGACAGTTGCCCTCTGGAAACACCATATATTTT. Its translation: CASSPRQLPSGNTIYF.

This chain joins TRBV28 and TRBJ2-5; perhaps TRBD2 as D (6 bases). The CDR3 has 14 amino acids. CDR1 is MDHEN, CDR2 SYDVKM, per germline. Trimming took 5 bases from V and 5 from J, leaving 15 bases between them. For the CDR3, the DNA is TGTGCCAGCAGTGTCGGACTACCCCCCGAGACCCAGTACTTC. Its protein product is CASSVGLPPETQYF.

The rearrangement uses TRBV5-4 and TRBJ1-2; no reliable D call. This CDR3 is built from 11 residues. The V end lost 3 bases, the J end lost 3 bases, and 3 bases lay between the germline ends. Germline CDR1 is SGHNT and CDR2 is YYREEE (reference sequence). DNA of the CDR3: TGTGCCAGCAGCTCCTACTATGGCTACACCTTC. It yields the protein CASSSYYGYTF.

The V and J genes are TRBV2 and TRBJ1-6; D not certain. Trimming left V 10 bases short and J 9 bases short, with 16 bases between. The germline gives CDR1 SNHLY, CDR2 FYNNEI. CDR3 length: 13 amino acids. The chain's CDR3 is CANSREEGSPLHF. Here the CDR3 DNA reads TGTGCCAACTCAAGGGAGGAGGGTTCACCCCTCCACTTT.

J is TRBJ1-3 and V is TRBV10-3, with D possibly being TRBD1 (5 bases). The CDR3 is made up of 15 amino acids. The V end was cut by 7 bases, the J end by 0 bases, with 13 bases between. Germline-derived CDR1 and CDR2 are ENHRY and SYGVKD. The chain's CDR3 is CAIKKGLSSGNTIYF. CDR3 nucleotide sequence: TGTGCCATCAAAAAGGGGCTGAGCTCTGGAAACACCATATATTTT.

This chain joins TRBV6-1 and TRBJ2-7; D possibly corresponds to TRBD1 (5 bases). CDR3 length: 17 residues. Per germline, CDR1 MNHNS and CDR2 SASEGT. V lost 3 bases and J lost 2, with 20 bases in between. CDR3 sequence (DNA): TGTGCCAGCAGTGATAGGGGTTGGGGTGGGGTCCCCTACGAGCAGTACTTC. Translation gives CASSDRGWGGVPYEQYF.

About this clone: The same CDR3 is also encoded by other DNA sequences in this sample. This chain connects TRBV19 to TRBJ1-1; D call uncertain. The CDR3 length is 13 residues. CDR1 and CDR2 (germline): LNHDA, SQIVND (reference sequence). Deletions cut 2 bases from V and 1 base from J, with 5 bases between. The CDR3 nucleotides are TGTGCCAGTAGTATATCAGGGAACACTGAAGCTTTCTTT. This encodes CASSISGNTEAFF.

This rearrangement joins TRBV11-2 to TRBJ2-7, with a tentative D call TRBD2 (6 bases). The CDR3 is 15 residues long. Germline CDR1 is SGHAT and CDR2 is FQNNGV. V was trimmed by 5 bases and J by 3 bases, leaving 17 bases between them. The DNA for the CDR3 is TGTGCCAGCAGCACGGGACTCCACCTACTCTACGAGCAGTACTTC. It specifies CASSTGLHLLYEQYF.

The V and J genes are TRBV19 and TRBJ1-4, with 7 positions matching TRBD1. This CDR3 has 16 amino acids. The trim removed 6 bases at V and 4 bases at J, leaving 11 bases unmatched. Germline V gene data show CDR1 as LNHDA and CDR2 as SQIVND (reference sequence). CDR3 nucleotides: TGTGCCAGTAGCAGAACCTTAGGACAGGTTAATGAAAAACTGTTTTTT. Amino acids: CASSRTLGQVNEKLFF.

The J gene is TRBJ1-6, the V gene TRBV6-6; 8 bases map to TRBD1. Trimming removed 5 bases from V and 5 bases from J; junction bases left unmatched: 8. CDR3 length: 16 amino acids. In germline, CDR1 is MNHNY, CDR2 SVGAGI (reference sequence). The CDR3 sequence: CASSNDRGSNNSPLHF. The CDR3 coding sequence is TGTGCCAGCAGTAACGACAGGGGAAGCAATAATTCACCCCTCCACTTT.

V usage is TRBV4-2 and J usage is TRBJ1-4; D ambiguous. The germline V gene encodes CDR1 LGHNA and CDR2 YNFKEQ. The CDR3 contains 16 residues. Deletions cut 0 bases from V and 5 bases from J, with 13 bases between. Written as DNA, the CDR3 is TGTGCCAGCAGCCAAGATTCCTCACGGTTCAATGAAAAACTGTTTTTT. Protein sequence: CASSQDSSRFNEKLFF.

This clone turned up a few times. This sequence joins TRBV5-1 and TRBJ2-3; 8 bases fit TRBD2. CDR1 SGHRS and CDR2 YFSETQ come from the germline V gene. The CDR3 is made up of 16 amino acids. With V trimmed by 2 bases and J by 2 bases, 7 bases remained unmatched. CDR3 sequence reads: CASSFILAGSTDTQYF. The CDR3 nucleotides read TGCGCCAGCAGCTTTATTCTAGCGGGTTCCACAGATACGCAGTATTTT.

CDR3 residues: CASSRPGDEQFF. As DNA, the CDR3 is TGCGCCAGCAGCCGGCCGGGGGATGAGCAGTTCTTC. V is TRBV5-1 and J is TRBJ2-1; D is possibly TRBD2 (6 bases). Trimming removed 4 bases at V and 8 bases at J, with 10 bases between. CDR3 length equals 12 residues. Germline CDR1 and CDR2: SGHRS and YFSETQ.

The V and J genes are TRBV2 and TRBJ1-4; 8 nucleotides agree with TRBD1. The V and J ends lost 7 bases and 15 bases, in that order; junction bases with no gene match: 10. Germline CDR1 reads SNHLY; CDR2 reads FYNNEI. This CDR3 region has 12 residues. CDR3 in amino acids: CASTEDRAMVFF. DNA for the CDR3: TGTGCCAGCACCGAGGACAGGGCGATGGTGTTTTTT.

The chain couples TRBV5-1 to TRBJ2-1; 12 bases match TRBD2. Germline lookup yields CDR1 SGHRS and CDR2 YFSETQ. Losses at the gene ends were 4 bases for V and 8 bases for J; bases not matched to a gene: 10. This CDR3 is built from 16 residues. CDR3 sequence reads: CASSARTSGITDEQFF. CDR3 DNA sequence: TGCGCCAGCAGCGCGCGGACTAGCGGGATTACCGATGAGCAGTTCTTC. The variable domain in full, with the rest retrieved from reference TRBV5-1 and TRBJ2-1, is KAGVTQTPRYLIKTRGQQVTLSCSPISGHRSVSWYQQTPGQGLQFLFEYFSETQRNKGNFPGRFSGRQFSNSRSEMNVSTLELGDSALYLCASSARTSGITDEQFFGPGTRLTVL.

The chain carries TRBV5-1 and TRBJ2-7; D is perhaps TRBD2 (5 bases). CDR1 SGHRS and CDR2 YFSETQ come from the germline V gene. The CDR3 extends over 15 amino acids. The V end was cut by 1 base, the J end by 0 bases, with 11 bases between. CDR3 nucleotides: TGCGCCAGCAGCTTGTCCCCGGGAAACTCCTACGAGCAGTACTTC. Amino acid sequence: CASSLSPGNSYEQYF.

The chain carries TRBV28 and TRBJ2-2; maybe TRBD2 (7 bases). Germline lookup yields CDR1 MDHEN and CDR2 SYDVKM. The CDR3 sequence is 14 residues long. Trimming shortened V by 6 bases and J by 7 bases, and 15 bases separated the two germline ends. This CDR3 is CASRQGGVGGELFF. The DNA for the CDR3 is TGTGCCAGCAGGCAAGGGGGGGTTGGCGGGGAGCTGTTTTTT.

The table lists this clone with a count of one. The chain couples TRBV28 to TRBJ1-1, with D uncertain. CDR1 MDHEN and CDR2 SYDVKM come from the germline V gene. The V end lost 4 bases, the J end lost 0 bases, and 9 bases lay between the germline ends. There are 14 residues in the CDR3. DNA for the CDR3: TGTGCCAGCAGTTCTCCACCTATGAACACTGAAGCTTTCTTT. This gives the protein CASSSPPMNTEAFF.

The chain combines TRBV29-1 with TRBJ2-2, with D perhaps TRBD1 (6 bases). Germline lookup yields CDR1 SQVTM and CDR2 ANQGSEA. CDR3 length: 12 amino acids. Trimming took off 3 bases at V and 7 bases at J, with 9 bases between the two ends. DNA for the CDR3: TGCAGCGTTGACACAGGGTTCGGGGAGCTGTTTTTT. Protein sequence: CSVDTGFGELFF.